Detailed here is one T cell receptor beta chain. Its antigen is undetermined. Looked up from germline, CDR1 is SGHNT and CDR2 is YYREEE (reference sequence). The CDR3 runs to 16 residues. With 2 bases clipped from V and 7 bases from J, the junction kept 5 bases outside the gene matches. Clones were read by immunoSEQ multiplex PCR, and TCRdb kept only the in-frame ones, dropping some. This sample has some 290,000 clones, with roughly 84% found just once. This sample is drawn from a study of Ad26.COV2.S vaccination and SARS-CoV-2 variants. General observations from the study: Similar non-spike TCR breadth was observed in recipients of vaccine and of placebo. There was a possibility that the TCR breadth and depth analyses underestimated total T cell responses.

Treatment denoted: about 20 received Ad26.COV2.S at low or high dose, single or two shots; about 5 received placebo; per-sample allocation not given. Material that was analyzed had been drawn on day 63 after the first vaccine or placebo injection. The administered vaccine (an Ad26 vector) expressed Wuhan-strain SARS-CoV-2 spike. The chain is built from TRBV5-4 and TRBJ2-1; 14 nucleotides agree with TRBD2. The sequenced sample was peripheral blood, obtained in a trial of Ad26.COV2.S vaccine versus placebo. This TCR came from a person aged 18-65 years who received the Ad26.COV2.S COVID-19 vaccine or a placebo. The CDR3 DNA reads TGTGCCAGCAGCTTCCCGGGACTAGCGGGGGATAATGAGCAGTTCTTC. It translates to CASSFPGLAGDNEQFF.